The present entry profiles one T cell receptor beta chain with its context. Other DNA variants within this sample encode the same CDR3. This record comes from a study of blood T cell repertoires in COVID-19. About the study: Acute-phase and convalescent COVID-19 samples originated in the United States, Italy and Spain. The cDNA or gDNA used as material had been derived from T cells, B-cell-depleted T cells, or PBMCs.

In the authors' methods: Amplification of reference gene primers was used by the study to estimate nucleated cell counts. Some clones are missing from TCRdb's copy, which holds only in-frame ones; the method was immunoSEQ multiplex PCR. V, J and clone size were drawn from that table, and D and trimming were deduced from the DNA. The sample contains about 200,000 clones, around 95% of which appear only once. The Seattle patients joined while their infection was active and were tracked longitudinally afterward. The CDR3 is 15 residues long. CDR1 and CDR2 (germline): SEHNR, FQNEAQ (reference sequence). Trimming removed 1 base from V and 3 bases from J, with 12 bases in between.

This receptor was identified in a man aged 25-45 years with COVID-19, enrolled during active disease. The chain combines TRBV7-9 with TRBJ1-2, with a weak D call TRBD1 (5 bases). Input material: peripheral blood. CDR3 region: CASSLGQGGDYGYTF. The CDR3 nucleotides are TGTGCCAGCAGCTTAGGGCAGGGTGGTGACTATGGCTACACCTTC.